The present TCR beta chain was sequenced within a study of T cells in Graves' hyperthyroidism and ophthalmopathy. TCR beta CDR3 regions were amplified from RNA. A set of HTBI primers served as the primers for a first-round RT-PCR of the TCR CDR3. One entry per CDR3 protein results from TCRdb running MiXCR on the multiplex PCR reads. The sample lists fewer than 650,000 distinct CDR3 sequences, 40% to 55% occurring once. About this clonotype: An end of the junction does not agree with germline; a read error may underlie this.

CDR3 length equals 13 residues. Germline V gives CDR1 MNHEY, CDR2 SMNVEV (reference sequence). The sequenced sample was peripheral blood or thyroid tissue (not recorded which). The gene calls are TRBV27 and TRBJ2-2; either TRBD1 or TRBD2 may fit D (5 bases each). This TCR was recovered from an adult woman with Graves' disease, either hyperthyroidism or ophthalmopathy (not recorded which). The CDR3 bases are TGTGCCAGCAGTTTAGAGGACAACGGGGAGCTGGTTTTT. Protein sequence: CASSLEDNGELVF.